What follows are 5 T cell receptor beta chains derived from one specimen sequenced in a study of cytomegalovirus exposure and HLA in healthy donors (dated by TCRdb to the late 2010s). Receptors were amplified or captured by the immunoSEQ multiplex PCR assay. The multiplex PCR relied on a mix of 60 forward primers for TCR Vbeta segments and 13 reverse primers for TCR Jbeta segments. TCRdb retrieved this table from immuneACCESS and kept in-frame rearrangements only. Not all clones are present; in checked studies, unresolved V genes account for under half, and no reason is known for the remainder. The sample yields roughly 120,000 clones; over 70% were counted once. The biggest ten clones account for over 1.5% of the sample. The sample consisted of PBMCs. The receptors here all came from a woman younger than 35 in good health and CMV-seronegative.

The chain employs TRBV30 and TRBJ1-2; D remains unclear. The germline V gene has CDR1 GTSNPN and CDR2 SVGIG (reference sequence). The CDR3 covers 14 residues. V lost 0 bases and J 4 bases, leaving 12 bases between the germline ends. The CDR3 loop reads CAWSVGRESYGYTF. Here the CDR3 DNA reads TGTGCCTGGAGTGTGGGAAGGGAGAGCTATGGCTACACCTTC. Filled out from reference TRBV30 and TRBJ1-2, the complete variable domain reads SQTIHQWPATLVQPVGSPLSLECTVEGTSNPNLYWYRQAAGRGLQLLFYSVGIGQISSEVPQNLSASRPQDRQFILSSKKLLLSDSGFYLCAWSVGRESYGYTFGSGTRLTVV.

The CDR3 DNA reads as TGCGCCAGCAGCTTGGGGCACCGGAACACCGGGGAGCTGTTTTTT. It is translated as CASSLGHRNTGELFF. The chain joins TRBV5-1 to TRBJ2-2; D remains ambiguous. Germline lookup yields CDR1 SGHRS and CDR2 YFSETQ. The CDR3 has 15 amino acids. Trimming cost V 0 bases and J 1 base, with 7 bases left between them.

This clone was recorded only once. CDR3 in amino acids: CASSAAGTSGYTF. CDR3 bases: TGTGCCAGCAGCGCCGCCGGGACAAGCGGCTACACCTTC. The genes are TRBV7-2 and TRBJ1-2; tentative D call: TRBD1 (6 bases). The germline V and J ends were trimmed by 5 bases and 8 bases, with 15 bases remaining between them. The CDR3 totals 13 residues. Germline assignment: CDR1 SGHTA and CDR2 FQGNSA.

The gene calls are TRBV4-1 and TRBJ1-1; a weak D match, TRBD1 (5 bases). Germline values: CDR1 MGHRA, CDR2 YSYEKL. Trimming stripped 4 bases from V and 3 bases from J, with 18 bases between. The CDR3 covers 16 residues. The CDR3 DNA reads as TGCGCCAGCAGCCTCAGGGTTAACGCGCCCGACACTGAAGCTTTCTTT. Amino acid sequence: CASSLRVNAPDTEAFF.

In nucleotides, the CDR3 is TGCGCCAGCAGCCACCTGACAGGGACCTATGGCTACACCTTC. Protein: CASSHLTGTYGYTF. The chain combines TRBV4-1 with TRBJ1-2; TRBD1 matches at 7 bases. V gave up 3 bases and J gave up 4 bases; unmatched junction bases: 5. The CDR3 consists of 14 residues. The germline CDR1 and CDR2 sequences are MGHRA and YSYEKL.